Shown below are 17 T cell receptor beta chains from a single sample sequenced in a study of T-cell memory formation after mild COVID-19. TCRdb reprocessed the 5' RACE reads with MiXCR, giving one entry per CDR3 protein. The sample shows about 350,000 distinct CDR3 sequences, roughly 13% of them seen only once. The sample comprised PBMCs or a T cell subset sorted from them (not recorded which). These TCRs come from a man aged 18 to 30 who had mild COVID-19 (a few samples of this study predate the infection). Cell type and time point are not known.

This clonotype was observed a handful of times. This sequence joins TRBV11-2 and TRBJ2-7; weak D call: TRBD1 (6 bases). Germline-derived CDR1 and CDR2 are SGHAT and FQNNGV. V lost 1 base and J lost 3, with 13 bases in between. The CDR3 runs to 15 residues. Here the CDR3 DNA reads TGTGCCAGCAGCTTAGCCCCGGGGACAAGCTACGAGCAGTACTTC. It specifies CASSLAPGTSYEQYF.

This clonotype has a count of ten or more. The chain links TRBV20-1 to TRBJ2-2; D may be TRBD1 or TRBD2 (6 bases each). The germline CDR1 and CDR2 sequences are DFQATT and SNEGSKA (reference sequence). The CDR3 loop spans 15 amino acids. The germline V and J ends were trimmed by 1 base and 2 bases, with 11 bases remaining between them. The CDR3 loop is CSARGGATNTGELFF. CDR3 sequence (DNA): TGCAGTGCTAGAGGGGGGGCCACCAACACCGGGGAGCTGTTTTTT.

The chain links TRBV29-1 to TRBJ2-5; TRBD2 aligns across 8 bases. Per the germline V gene, CDR1 is SQVTM and CDR2 is ANQGSEA. Trimming at V came to 0 bases and at J to 1 base, leaving 1 base not matched to a gene. The CDR3 runs to 14 residues. This chain's CDR3 is CSVEDGGGQETQYF. CDR3 coding DNA: TGCAGCGTTGAAGACGGGGGGGGCCAAGAGACCCAGTACTTC.

This clonotype turned up a few times. This chain links TRBV11-2 with TRBJ2-3; 8 bases fit TRBD2. CDR1 and CDR2 (germline): SGHAT, FQNNGV. This CDR3 comprises 15 residues. The V segment lost 3 bases and the J segment 6 bases; nucleotides outside the gene matches: 8. The chain's CDR3 is CASSFAGTRGDTQYF. In nucleotides, the CDR3 is TGTGCCAGCAGCTTCGCCGGGACTAGAGGTGATACGCAGTATTTT. Together with reference TRBV11-2 and TRBJ2-3, the CDR3 gives the full variable domain: EAGVAQSPRYKIIEKRQSVAFWCNPISGHATLYWYQQILGQGPKLLIQFQNNGVVDDSQLPKDRFSAERLKGVDSTLKIQPAKLEDSAVYLCASSFAGTRGDTQYFGPGTRLTVL.

The chain's CDR3 is CASSQVSGPETQYF. The CDR3 DNA sequence: TGCGCCAGCAGCCAAGTTTCAGGACCGGAGACCCAGTACTTC. V is TRBV4-1 and J is TRBJ2-5; D uncertain. In germline, CDR1 is MGHRA, CDR2 YSYEKL. Trimming took 1 base from V and 5 from J, leaving 11 bases between them. The CDR3 totals 14 residues.

The J gene is TRBJ1-5, the V gene TRBV27, with 7 positions matching TRBD1. Germline lookup yields CDR1 MNHEY and CDR2 SMNVEV (reference sequence). The CDR3 totals 16 residues. J gave up 2 bases and V 5 bases, and 9 bases lay outside the gene matches. The CDR3 region has the DNA TGTGCCAGCAGTCAGATCGGGACAGAGGGCAATCAGCCCCAGCATTTT. Protein sequence: CASSQIGTEGNQPQHF.

This clonotype was seen a few times. This chain links TRBV7-9 with TRBJ2-7, with 7 bases matching TRBD1. Looked up from germline, CDR1 is SEHNR and CDR2 is FQNEAQ (reference sequence). The CDR3 has 14 amino acids. Trimming removed 5 bases from V and 2 bases from J; junction bases left unmatched: 6. This CDR3 is CASSAAGGTYEQYF. As DNA, the CDR3 is TGTGCCAGCAGCGCCGCAGGGGGAACCTACGAGCAGTACTTC.

The V call is TRBV4-1, the J call TRBJ2-7, with D possibly called TRBD1 or TRBD2 (5 bases each). There are 17 residues in the CDR3. CDR1 MGHRA and CDR2 YSYEKL come from the germline V gene. With 0 bases removed from V and 0 bases from J, the gap between germline ends came to 15 bases. The CDR3, as DNA: TGCGCCAGCAGCCAAGATCATCGGACACTAGACTCCTACGAGCAGTACTTC. It codes for CASSQDHRTLDSYEQYF.

This clonotype came up many times. This sequence joins TRBV15 and TRBJ2-2; TRBD1 matches at 9 bases. V dropped 5 bases and J dropped 0; count of bases not matched to a gene: 4. The CDR3 contains 16 residues. Germline assignment: CDR1 LNHNV and CDR2 YYDKDF (reference sequence). In nucleotides, the CDR3 is TGTGCCACCAGCCGGGACAGGGTTTCGAACACCGGGGAGCTGTTTTTT. This encodes CATSRDRVSNTGELFF.

This sequence joins TRBV2 and TRBJ2-1; 9 bases agree with TRBD1. Unmatched junction bases numbered 2, after V lost 8 bases and J lost 0 bases. Germline V lookup: CDR1 SNHLY, CDR2 FYNNEI. CDR3 length: 14 amino acids. The CDR3 sequence: CASGQGSSYNEQFF. In nucleotides, the CDR3 is TGTGCCAGCGGACAGGGGAGCTCCTACAATGAGCAGTTCTTC.

Many counts were recorded for this clonotype. J is TRBJ1-6 and V is TRBV3-1; D gene unclear. The CDR3 covers 14 residues. CDR1 and CDR2 (germline): LGHDT, YNNKEL (reference sequence). The germline V and J ends were trimmed by 1 base and 8 bases, with 9 bases remaining between them. The CDR3 DNA is TGTGCCAGCAGCCAAGTTGGGTTTTATTCACCCCTCCACTTT. It translates to CASSQVGFYSPLHF. Based on the CDR3 plus reference TRBV3-1 and TRBJ1-6, the full variable domain is DTAVSQTPKYLVTQMGNDKSIKCEQNLGHDTMYWYKQDSKKFLKIMFSYNNKELIINETVPNRFSPKSPDKAHLNLHINSLELGDSAVYFCASSQVGFYSPLHFGNGTRLTVT.

In this sample, this clonotype turned up many times. The V gene is TRBV29-1, the J gene TRBJ2-5, with TRBD1 matching 10 bases. From germline, CDR1 is SQVTM and CDR2 ANQGSEA. V gave up 4 bases and J gave up 4 bases; unmatched junction bases: 3. The CDR3 is made up of 13 amino acids. The CDR3 loop is CSVAGTGAETQYF. The CDR3 coding sequence is TGCAGCGTTGCCGGGACAGGGGCAGAGACCCAGTACTTC.

This clonotype appeared many times. The chain joins TRBV4-3 to TRBJ1-4, with D tentatively TRBD1 (6 bases). This CDR3 contains 16 residues. Germline V CDR1 and CDR2: LGHNA, YSLEER. V was clipped by 0 bases and J by 5 bases, with 13 bases between them. This CDR3 is CASSQDRQVGNEKLFF. CDR3 DNA sequence: TGCGCCAGCAGCCAAGATCGACAGGTCGGGAATGAAAAACTGTTTTTT.

This clonotype was picked up a small number of times. V usage is TRBV20-1 and J usage is TRBJ2-2; D may be TRBD2 (5 bases). Germline CDR1 reads DFQATT; CDR2 reads SNEGSKA (reference sequence). The V end was cut by 5 bases, the J end by 2 bases, with 12 bases between. This CDR3 has 14 amino acids. The CDR3 nucleotides are TGCAGTGCTTCGGCCGGGATCAACACCGGGGAGCTGTTTTTT. It encodes CSASAGINTGELFF.

This clonotype was seen repeatedly, ten times or more. The rearrangement links TRBV6-6 to TRBJ2-1; 8 bases align to TRBD2. The CDR3 is 15 amino acids. The germline CDR1 and CDR2 sequences are MNHNY and SVGAGI (reference sequence). Unmatched junction bases numbered 7, after V lost 5 bases and J lost 4 bases. The CDR3 loop reads CASSPRGTRYNEQFF. For the CDR3, the DNA is TGTGCCAGCAGTCCCCGGGGGACTAGGTACAATGAGCAGTTCTTC.

This clonotype has at least ten counts. V usage is TRBV9 and J usage is TRBJ2-1, with D unresolved. This CDR3 is 15 amino acids long. The germline gives CDR1 SGDLS, CDR2 YYNGEE. V was shortened by 4 bases and J by 2 bases, with 13 bases between the two germline ends. For the CDR3, the DNA is TGTGCCAGCAGCATAGACGGCCTTCCCTACAATGAGCAGTTCTTC. Translation gives CASSIDGLPYNEQFF.

This clonotype was counted ten times or more. The chain combines TRBV7-2 with TRBJ1-5; D remains unclear. The CDR3 runs 12 residues. V was trimmed by 2 bases and J by 1 base, leaving 0 bases between them. Germline V gene sequence: CDR1 SGHTA, CDR2 FQGNSA. The CDR3 nucleotides are TGTGCCAGCAGCTTAAGCAATCAGCCCCAGCATTTT. It yields the protein CASSLSNQPQHF.